Shown below are 30 T cell receptor beta chains from a single sample sequenced in a study of blood T cell repertoires in COVID-19. The repertoire was sequenced with immunoSEQ multiplex PCR; TCRdb's copy has only in-frame clones and lacks some. In the table there are fewer than 350,000 clones, approximately 91% of which are singletons. The sample comprised PBMCs or T cells enriched from blood (not recorded which). Receptors originate from a woman aged 40 to 50 who had recovered from COVID-19.

This clone was counted only a few times. This chain links TRBV3-1 (or the pseudogene TRBV3-2) with TRBJ2-1, with 8 nucleotides matching TRBD2. The trim removed 4 bases at V and 2 bases at J, leaving 4 bases unmatched. The CDR3 consists of 15 residues. CDR1 and CDR2 from the germline V gene are LGHDT and YNNKEL (reference sequence). Here the CDR3 DNA reads TGTGCCAGCAGCCCTCCGGGACTAGCCTACAATGAGCAGTTCTTC. Translation gives CASSPPGLAYNEQFF.

The chain carries TRBV30 and TRBJ1-1; D is perhaps TRBD1 (5 bases). The V end lost 0 bases, the J end lost 6 bases, and 8 bases lay between the germline ends. Germline V gene lookup returns CDR1 GTSNPN and CDR2 SVGIG (reference sequence). This CDR3 has 12 amino acids. CDR3 bases: TGTGCCTGGAGTGTACCCAGGGCTGAAGCTTTCTTT. Translation gives CAWSVPRAEAFF. Based on the CDR3 plus reference TRBV30 and TRBJ1-1, the full variable domain is SQTIHQWPATLVQPVGSPLSLECTVEGTSNPNLYWYRQAAGRGLQLLFYSVGIGQISSEVPQNLSASRPQDRQFILSSKKLLLSDSGFYLCAWSVPRAEAFFGQGTRLTVV.

V gene TRBV5-4 combines with J gene TRBJ1-1, with D possibly matching TRBD1 (5 bases). CDR1 SGHNT and CDR2 YYREEE come from the germline V gene (reference sequence). The CDR3 has 15 residues. V dropped 0 bases and J dropped 5 bases, with 14 bases sitting between them. This CDR3 is CASSLVGGGRTEAFF. The CDR3 nucleotides are TGTGCCAGCAGCTTGGTTGGGGGGGGAAGAACTGAAGCTTTCTTT.

The chain joins TRBV7-2 to TRBJ1-1, with 7 positions matching TRBD1. Germline-derived CDR1 and CDR2 are SGHTA and FQGNSA. This CDR3 is 15 amino acids long. V trimming: 2 bases; J trimming: 1 base; junction bases outside the gene matches: 4. CDR3 nucleotide sequence: TGTGCCAGCAGCTTACAGGGGACAGCGAACACTGAAGCTTTCTTT. Translation gives CASSLQGTANTEAFF.

The rearrangement joins TRBV19 to TRBJ2-2; no clear D gene. The CDR3 runs to 17 residues. The V end was cut by 3 bases, the J end by 0 bases, with 14 bases between. Germline lookup yields CDR1 LNHDA and CDR2 SQIVND (reference sequence). CDR3: CASSMKWSYANTGELFF. For the CDR3, the DNA is TGTGCCAGTAGTATGAAATGGAGCTACGCGAACACCGGGGAGCTGTTTTTT.

The chain is built from TRBV2 and TRBJ1-2, with no clear D. Looked up from germline, CDR1 is SNHLY and CDR2 is FYNNEI. V was cut by 6 bases and J by 2 bases, with 10 bases left in between. There are 13 residues in the CDR3. CDR3 in amino acids: CASSRDHNYGYTF. As DNA, the CDR3 is TGTGCCAGCAGCCGGGATCACAACTATGGCTACACCTTC.

With regard to this clone: The junction departs from germline at one end; a sequencing error may be responsible. The chain joins TRBV7-7 to TRBJ2-1, with TRBD1 identical over 9 bases. The CDR3 is 16 amino acids. Germline assignment: CDR1 SSHAT and CDR2 FNYEAQ (reference sequence). CDR3 residues: CASSLEGDRGYNEQFF. CDR3 DNA sequence: TGTGCTAGCAGCTTAGAGGGAGACAGGGGGTACAATGAGCAGTTCTTC. Supplemented by reference TRBV7-7 and TRBJ2-1, the full variable domain reads GAGVSQSPRYKVTKRGQDVTLRCDPISSHATLYWYQQALGQGPEFLTYFNYEAQPDKSGLPSDRFSAERPEGSISTLTIQRTEQRDSAMYRCASSLEGDRGYNEQFFGPGTRLTVL.

J is TRBJ1-1 and V is TRBV5-1; D possibly corresponds to TRBD1 (6 bases). The V end was cut by 4 bases, the J end by 2 bases, with 15 bases between. The germline gives CDR1 SGHRS, CDR2 YFSETQ. This CDR3 comprises 15 residues. CDR3 coding DNA: TGCGCCAGCAGCCCTCGGGACATAGAAAACACTGAAGCTTTCTTT. Amino acids: CASSPRDIENTEAFF.

The chain links TRBV5-6 to TRBJ2-5; TRBD2 is a possible D gene (6 bases). The CDR3 loop spans 11 amino acids. Germline CDR1 reads SGHDT; CDR2 reads YYEEEE. Trimming stripped 5 bases from V and 5 bases from J, with 7 bases between. The CDR3: CASRAGETQYF. The CDR3 nucleotides are TGTGCCAGCAGGGCGGGGGAGACCCAGTACTTC. The full variable domain, in which reference TRBV5-6 and TRBJ2-5 provide the parts outside the CDR3, is DAGVTQSPTHLIKTRGQQVTLRCSPKSGHDTVSWYQQALGQGPQFIFQYYEEEERQRGNFPDRFSGHQFPNYSSELNVNALLLGDSALYLCASRAGETQYFGPGTRLLVL.

V usage is TRBV7-9 and J usage is TRBJ1-4, with D possibly TRBD1 on 5 matching bases. Trimming cost V 5 bases and J 2 bases, with 6 bases left between them. The CDR3 loop spans 13 amino acids. Germline assignment: CDR1 SEHNR and CDR2 FQNEAQ (reference sequence). The CDR3 region is CASSRGTNEKLFF. CDR3 bases: TGTGCCAGCAGCCGGGGGACTAATGAAAAACTGTTTTTT.

The rearrangement uses TRBV6-5 and TRBJ1-1, with a possible D match to TRBD1 (5 bases). The germline V gene encodes CDR1 MNHEY and CDR2 SVGAGI. V lost 0 bases, J lost 5 bases, and 13 bases lay in between. This CDR3 region has 15 residues. CDR3 amino acids: CASSYSRRGETEAFF. CDR3 DNA sequence: TGTGCCAGCAGTTACTCGAGGCGGGGCGAAACTGAAGCTTTCTTT.

The chain uses TRBV4-1 and TRBJ1-3; 7 bases map to TRBD1. The CDR3 extends over 12 amino acids. CDR1 and CDR2 (germline): MGHRA, YSYEKL. V was clipped by 5 bases and J by 8 bases; unmatched bases: 3. CDR3 residues: CASSRQGDTIYF. CDR3 nucleotide sequence: TGCGCCAGCAGCAGACAGGGAGACACCATATATTTT.

The rearrangement uses TRBV2 and TRBJ2-6; D is possibly TRBD1 (5 bases). V gave up 5 bases and J gave up 0 bases, with 5 bases separating them. The germline gives CDR1 SNHLY, CDR2 FYNNEI. The CDR3 totals 14 residues. CDR3 amino acids: CASSQGSGANVLTF. CDR3 nucleotides: TGTGCCAGCAGTCAGGGCTCTGGGGCCAACGTCCTGACTTTC.

The chain employs TRBV4-2 and TRBJ2-1, with TRBD2 matching 12 bases. Germline loops: CDR1 LGHNA, CDR2 YNFKEQ. This CDR3 comprises 15 residues. The J segment lost 9 bases and the V segment lost 1 base, leaving 4 bases of the junction unmatched. The CDR3 DNA reads TGTGCCAGCAGCCAAGGACTAGCGGGAGTAGGTGAGCAGTTCTTC. Amino acid sequence: CASSQGLAGVGEQFF.

This sequence joins TRBV5-1 and TRBJ2-7; D perhaps matches TRBD2 (5 bases). Trimming removed 4 bases from V and 3 bases from J, with 20 bases in between. CDR1 is SGHRS, CDR2 YFSETQ, per germline. The CDR3 has 16 residues. The CDR3 nucleotides read TGCGCCAGCAGCATCTACACTAGGGCTAGCAGCTACGAGCAGTACTTC. It codes for CASSIYTRASSYEQYF.

This clone has a handful of counts. This chain joins TRBV6-5 and TRBJ1-5; D may be TRBD1 (5 bases). V shed 0 bases and J shed 16 bases, with 16 bases lying between them. The CDR3 spans 13 residues. Germline lookup yields CDR1 MNHEY and CDR2 SVGAGI. CDR3 in DNA: TGTGCCAGCAGTTACTCGATGCTCCGACAGTTACATTTT. It specifies CASSYSMLRQLHF.

This clone appeared once. This chain uses TRBV6-5 with TRBJ2-7; possibly TRBD1 for D (6 bases). CDR3 length: 12 residues. The V gene's germline CDR1 is MNHEY and CDR2 SVGAGI. Trimming stripped 6 bases from V and 8 bases from J, with 14 bases between. The CDR3 here is CASRPDRPQQYF. CDR3 sequence (DNA): TGTGCCAGCAGGCCCGACAGGCCACAGCAGTACTTC.

This sequence joins TRBV12-3 or TRBV12-4 and TRBJ1-5; D is ambiguous. V was trimmed by 7 bases and J by 4 bases, leaving 11 bases between them. The CDR3 has 13 amino acids. CDR3 nucleotide sequence: TGTGCCAGCAAGGCAGGTCATAATCAGCCCCAGCATTTT. Translated: CASKAGHNQPQHF.

The V and J genes are TRBV3-1 (or the pseudogene TRBV3-2) and TRBJ1-1, with 10 positions matching TRBD1. This CDR3 has 15 residues. Germline-derived CDR1 and CDR2 are LGHDT and YNNKEL (reference sequence). Trimming took 1 base from V and 10 from J; bases not matched to a gene: 9. Here the CDR3 reads CASSQGDRGYIGAFF. Written as DNA, the CDR3 is TGTGCCAGCAGCCAAGGGGACAGGGGCTATATTGGAGCTTTCTTT.

The chain links TRBV7-8 to TRBJ2-7; 8 bases agree with TRBD2. This CDR3 has 16 amino acids. The V segment lost 5 bases and the J segment 2 bases; nucleotides outside the gene matches: 11. CDR1 is SGHVS, CDR2 FQNEAQ, per germline. CDR3 sequence: CASSRGTSGSPYEQYF. Here the CDR3 DNA reads TGTGCCAGCAGCCGAGGCACTAGCGGTAGTCCCTACGAGCAGTACTTC.

This clone was observed a handful of times. The chain joins TRBV2 to TRBJ2-5; D gene uncertain. V was clipped by 6 bases and J by 5 bases, with 16 bases between them. The CDR3 loop spans 14 amino acids. CDR1 is SNHLY, CDR2 FYNNEI, per germline. The CDR3 DNA follows: TGTGCCAGCAGAGAGTACCGCCTAGACGAGACCCAGTACTTC. Translation gives CASREYRLDETQYF.

The chain joins TRBV5-1 to TRBJ1-1, with D perhaps TRBD1 (6 bases). The V gene's germline CDR1 is SGHRS and CDR2 YFSETQ. V was trimmed by 3 bases and J by 0 bases, leaving 15 bases between them. This CDR3 comprises 16 residues. The CDR3 loop is CASSSLIRGLNTEAFF. Written as DNA, the CDR3 is TGCGCCAGCAGCTCCCTAATCAGGGGATTGAACACTGAAGCTTTCTTT.

The rearrangement links TRBV18 to TRBJ1-1; D perhaps matches TRBD1 (6 bases). This CDR3 has 13 residues. The V gene's germline CDR1 is KGHSH and CDR2 LQKENI. V lost 4 bases and J 1 base, leaving 7 bases between the germline ends. The CDR3 nucleotides read TGTGCCAGCTCACGGGGACAGAACACTGAAGCTTTCTTT. Its translation: CASSRGQNTEAFF.

A word on this clone: Other DNA sequences in the same sample also yield this CDR3. This chain uses TRBV30 with TRBJ2-7; the match to TRBD1 covers 8 bases. Germline values: CDR1 GTSNPN, CDR2 SVGIG (reference sequence). CDR3 length: 13 residues. Germline trimming cut 0 bases from V and 5 bases from J; bases unmatched to any gene: 3. Here the CDR3 reads CAWSVGQGNEQYF. The CDR3 DNA sequence: TGTGCCTGGAGTGTCGGACAGGGAAACGAGCAGTACTTC. The whole variable domain, remainder taken from reference TRBV30 and TRBJ2-7, is SQTIHQWPATLVQPVGSPLSLECTVEGTSNPNLYWYRQAAGRGLQLLFYSVGIGQISSEVPQNLSASRPQDRQFILSSKKLLLSDSGFYLCAWSVGQGNEQYFGPGTRLTVT.

J is TRBJ2-7 and V is TRBV30; weak D call: TRBD1 (6 bases). The CDR3 runs to 15 residues. Germline V gives CDR1 GTSNPN, CDR2 SVGIG (reference sequence). The V end lost 2 bases, the J end lost 7 bases, and 21 bases lay between the germline ends. This CDR3 reads CAWSPSDSLRGEQYF. CDR3 nucleotide sequence: TGTGCCTGGAGTCCCAGCGATAGCCTGAGGGGGGAGCAGTACTTC. Full variable domain (rest looked up from reference TRBV30 and TRBJ2-7): SQTIHQWPATLVQPVGSPLSLECTVEGTSNPNLYWYRQAAGRGLQLLFYSVGIGQISSEVPQNLSASRPQDRQFILSSKKLLLSDSGFYLCAWSPSDSLRGEQYFGPGTRLTVT.

The table lists this clone with a count of one. The chain has TRBV7-9 and TRBJ2-7; TRBD2 might be the D (5 bases). Deletions cut 5 bases from V and 2 bases from J, with 22 bases between. CDR1 is SEHNR and CDR2 is FQNEAQ in the germline V gene (reference sequence). This CDR3 is 17 amino acids long. As DNA, the CDR3 is TGTGCCAGCAGCCCTCGAGCCCCAGGAGGCACGGCCTACGAGCAGTACTTC. Amino acids: CASSPRAPGGTAYEQYF.

The J gene is TRBJ2-3, the V gene TRBV5-1; D possibly corresponds to TRBD1 (6 bases). CDR1 is SGHRS, CDR2 YFSETQ, per germline. The V gene lost 1 base and the J gene lost 4 bases, with 7 bases spanning the gap. The CDR3 spans 13 residues. As DNA, the CDR3 is TGCGCCAGCAGCTTGTCAGGGGCAGATACGCAGTATTTT. Its protein is CASSLSGADTQYF.

A word on this clone: The same CDR3 also results from other DNA sequences found in this sample. The chain joins TRBV5-1 to TRBJ1-2, with D maybe TRBD1 (6 bases). The length of the CDR3 is 14 residues. V was cut by 4 bases and J by 2 bases, with 12 bases left in between. The germline CDR1 and CDR2 sequences are SGHRS and YFSETQ. CDR3 protein: CASSPGGGNYGYTF. The CDR3 DNA reads TGCGCCAGCAGCCCGGGAGGGGGGAACTATGGCTACACCTTC.

The chain joins TRBV5-5 to TRBJ1-6, with 9 bases lining up with TRBD1. This CDR3 comprises 15 residues. Losses at the gene ends were 5 bases for V and 8 bases for J; bases not matched to a gene: 8. In germline, CDR1 is SGHKS, CDR2 YYEKEE (reference sequence). CDR3 bases: TGTGCCAGCAGATCCAGGACAGGGGATGATTCACCCCTCCACTTT. Its protein is CASRSRTGDDSPLHF.

CDR3 in amino acids: CSVDADTPWAETDGYTF. In DNA, the CDR3 is TGCAGCGTTGACGCTGATACTCCATGGGCTGAAACAGATGGCTACACCTTC. The chain combines TRBV29-1 with TRBJ1-2; D not certain. Germline V lookup: CDR1 SQVTM, CDR2 ANQGSEA. The V end was cut by 3 bases, the J end by 6 bases, with 26 bases between. The CDR3 spans 17 residues.